The source of this T cell receptor beta chain is a study of T cells in Graves' hyperthyroidism and ophthalmopathy. Amplified regions were TCR beta CDR3 sequences from RNA transcripts. The HTBI primer set drove a first-round RT-PCR of the TCR CDR3. TCRdb fed the multiplex PCR reads into MiXCR, producing one record per CDR3 protein. The data hold under 400,000 distinct CDR3 sequences, with about 13% observed a single time. This clonotype appeared a few times. The sequence was obtained from a woman between 18 and 29 years old with Graves' hyperthyroidism. The specimen sequenced was blood.

The CDR3: CASSVASGNYNEQFF. CDR3 bases: TGTGCCAGCAGCGTAGCAAGCGGAAACTACAATGAGCAGTTCTTC. V and J are TRBV9 and TRBJ2-1; weak D call: TRBD2 (5 bases). The V gene's germline CDR1 is SGDLS and CDR2 YYNGEE. The CDR3 loop spans 15 amino acids. With 0 bases removed from V and 3 bases from J, the gap between germline ends came to 10 bases.